This TCR beta chain was recovered during a study of a mutant IDH1 vaccine in newly diagnosed glioma. As for the study in general: Treated patients, averaging roughly 40 years, were around 62% male and about 38% female.

Details on this clone: Its antigen is as yet unknown.

CDR1 is LNHDA, CDR2 SQIVND, per germline (reference sequence). Trimming shortened V by 8 bases and J by 4 bases, and 11 bases separated the two germline ends. The CDR3 consists of 13 residues. The data were produced by immunoSEQ multiplex PCR, yet TCRdb's version contains in-frame clones alone and is incomplete. The table shows about 32,000 clones, with more than 75% occurring only once. Time point indicated: week 35, safety follow-up. A 20-mer mutant IDH1 peptide at 300 ug was injected subcutaneously with topical imiquimod. This receptor was taken from a woman aged 40 to 50 with glioma. The chain couples TRBV19 to TRBJ2-2, with a tentative D call TRBD2 (5 bases). The material was PBMCs, obtained from a glioma patient whose treatment included an IDH1 peptide vaccine. This CDR3 reads CASRVLVTGELFF. The CDR3 region has the DNA TGTGCCAGTCGCGTACTAGTCACCGGGGAGCTGTTTTTT.